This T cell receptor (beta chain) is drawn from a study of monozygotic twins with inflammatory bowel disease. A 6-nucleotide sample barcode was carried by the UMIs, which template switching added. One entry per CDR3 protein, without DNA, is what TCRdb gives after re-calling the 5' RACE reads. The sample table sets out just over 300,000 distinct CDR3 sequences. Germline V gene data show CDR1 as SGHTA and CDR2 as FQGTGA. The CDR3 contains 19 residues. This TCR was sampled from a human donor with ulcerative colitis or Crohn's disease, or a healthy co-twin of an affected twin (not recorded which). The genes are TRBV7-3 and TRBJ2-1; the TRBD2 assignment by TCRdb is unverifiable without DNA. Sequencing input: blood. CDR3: CASSLYSYTSGEKGYEQFF.